Listed below are T cell receptor beta chains from one sample, sequenced in a study of T cells after posttransplantation cyclophosphamide. Data came from immunoSEQ multiplex PCR; TCRdb stores just in-frame clones and leaves some out. The sample contains fewer than 2,000 clones, none occurring once; approximately 14% lies in the top ten. The source material was PBMCs, sampled around 35 days after allogeneic stem cell transplant with posttransplant cyclophosphamide. These TCRs come from a female patient aged 55-70 years who received an allogeneic stem cell transplant from a related donor and was CMV-positive. A share of the T cells may be of graft donor origin. Both conserved end residues are part of each CDR3. The D gene is left open where the match is weak. Clone size reads once, few, many, or a class if the clone is expanded.

D gene	V gene	J gene	clone size	CDR3 DNA	CDR3 protein
NA	TRBV28	TRBJ2-7	medium-sized	TGTGCCAGCAGTTTGGTACGGGGGGCCGGGGAGCAGTACTTC	CASSLVRGAGEQYF
TRBD2	TRBV5-1	TRBJ2-7	many	TGCGCCAGCAGCTTGGACTTTACCGGGACTAGCGGGGATGTCTACGAGCAGTACTTC	CASSLDFTGTSGDVYEQYF
NA	TRBV18	TRBJ1-1	medium-sized	TGTGCCAGCTCACCGAGGGTAGAGGACACTGAAGCTTTCTTT	CASSPRVEDTEAFF
TRBD1	TRBV10-3	TRBJ2-3	medium-sized	TGTGCCATCAGTCAGGGGGCCTACACAGATACGCAGTATTTT	CAISQGAYTDTQYF
NA	TRBV5-8	TRBJ2-4	many	TGTGCCAGCAGCCACAGGGACACCCTAGCCAAAAACATTCAGTACTTC	CASSHRDTLAKNIQYF
NA	TRBV5-1	TRBJ2-7	medium-sized	TGCGCCAGCAGCTTGACTAGGTCCTACGAGCAGTACTTC	CASSLTRSYEQYF
TRBD2	TRBV12-3/TRBV12-4	TRBJ2-3	many	TGTGCCAGCAGCAAACCCGGACTAGCGGGGCCGAAGGGTACGCAGTATTTT	CASSKPGLAGPKGTQYF
NA	TRBV13	TRBJ2-2	many	TGTGCCAGCAGCTCCAGTGGTAGGGCCGGGGAGCTGTTTTTT	CASSSSGRAGELFF
NA	TRBV6-2/TRBV6-3	TRBJ1-3	medium-sized	TGTGCCAGCAGTTACGGCGGCAAGAGCTCTGGAAACACCATATATTTT	CASSYGGKSSGNTIYF
NA	TRBV28	TRBJ2-7	many	TGTGCCAGCAGTGGCGGACGGACACTCTACGAGCAGTACTTC	CASSGGRTLYEQYF
NA	TRBV14	TRBJ1-2	medium-sized	TGTGCCAGCAGCCAAGATCGACTCCAGGGCCGGGGCTACACCTTC	CASSQDRLQGRGYTF
TRBD1	TRBV4-2	TRBJ1-1	medium-sized	TGTGCCAGCAGCCAAGAGGGACAGGCGAAGAACACTGAAGCTTTCTTT	CASSQEGQAKNTEAFF
TRBD2	TRBV4-3	TRBJ2-7	many	TGCGCCAGCAGCCAAGATTGGGGTAGCGGGGGGCTCTACGAGCAGTACTTC	CASSQDWGSGGLYEQYF
NA	TRBV12-3/TRBV12-4	TRBJ2-1	many	TGTGCCAGCAGCAGTAGCGGCCGGATACTCAATGAGCAGTTCTTC	CASSSSGRILNEQFF
NA	TRBV6-2/TRBV6-3	TRBJ2-2	many	TGTGCCAGCAGACAGGGGGGGAAGGCCGGGGAGCTGTTTTTT	CASRQGGKAGELFF
NA	TRBV5-4	TRBJ1-5	medium-sized	TGTGCCAGCAGCTTGGACAACAATCAGCCCCAGCATTTT	CASSLDNNQPQHF
NA	TRBV12-3/TRBV12-4	TRBJ1-2	many	TGTGCCAGCAGTCCAAACCAGTACGGGGTGGTTGATGGCTACACCTTC	CASSPNQYGVVDGYTF
NA	TRBV7-9	TRBJ2-5	many	TGTGCCAGCACCATCCAAGAGACCCAGTACTTC	CASTIQETQYF
TRBD2	TRBV5-1	TRBJ2-3	many	TGCGCCAGCAGCTTACGGGGGGGCGTCACAGATACGCAGTATTTT	CASSLRGGVTDTQYF
NA	TRBV29-1	TRBJ2-1	few	TGCAGTCTCGGGTTCGGTCAAAGCTCCTACAATGAGCAGTTCTTC	CSLGFGQSSYNEQFF
NA	TRBV12-3/TRBV12-4	TRBJ1-5	medium-sized	TGTGCCAGCAGTTTGAACACCGGGCAGCATTTT	CASSLNTGQHF
NA	TRBV6-1	TRBJ2-6	many	TGTGCCAGCCTGCGAGGGTTTTCTGGGGCCAACGTCCTGACTTTC	CASLRGFSGANVLTF
NA	TRBV11-2	TRBJ1-1	many	TGTGCCAGCAGCTCCTTGAGGGGCCGGAAGACTGAAGCTTTCTTT	CASSSLRGRKTEAFF
NA	TRBV6-6	TRBJ2-3	medium-sized	TGTGCCAGCAGTTACATGCAGGGGCGTGATACGCAGTATTTT	CASSYMQGRDTQYF
NA	TRBV6-1	TRBJ1-1	many	TGTGCCAGCAGAAAGGCCCAGGGGAACACTGAAGCTTTCTTT	CASRKAQGNTEAFF
TRBD2	TRBV15	TRBJ2-1	many	TGTGCCACCAGCAGGGGAGCGGGAGGGCCCCACAATGAGCAGTTCTTC	CATSRGAGGPHNEQFF
NA	TRBV30	TRBJ2-7	many	TGTGCCTGGAGAGGGTTATCCTCCTACGAGCAGTACTTC	CAWRGLSSYEQYF
NA	TRBV6-5	TRBJ1-1	many	TGTGCCAGCACCCCGGGCCGGGGGGACACTGAAGCTTTCTTT	CASTPGRGDTEAFF
NA	TRBV30	TRBJ1-1	many	TGTGCCTGGCCCTCCTTCAGGGCTTTCTTT	CAWPSFRAFF